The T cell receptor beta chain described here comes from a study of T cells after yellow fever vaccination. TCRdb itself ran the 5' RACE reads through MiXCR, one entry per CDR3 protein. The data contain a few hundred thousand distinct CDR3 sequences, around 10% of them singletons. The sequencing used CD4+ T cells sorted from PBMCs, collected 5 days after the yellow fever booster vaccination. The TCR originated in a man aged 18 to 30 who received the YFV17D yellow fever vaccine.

The CDR3 sequence is CASSRGQGSSYNSPLHF. CDR3 coding DNA: TGCGCCAGCAGCAGGGGGCAGGGGAGCTCCTATAATTCACCCCTCCACTTT. The V and J genes are TRBV5-1 and TRBJ1-6, with TRBD1 matching over 7 bases. The trim removed 4 bases at V and 0 bases at J, leaving 7 bases unmatched. This CDR3 comprises 17 residues. Germline assignment: CDR1 SGHRS and CDR2 YFSETQ.